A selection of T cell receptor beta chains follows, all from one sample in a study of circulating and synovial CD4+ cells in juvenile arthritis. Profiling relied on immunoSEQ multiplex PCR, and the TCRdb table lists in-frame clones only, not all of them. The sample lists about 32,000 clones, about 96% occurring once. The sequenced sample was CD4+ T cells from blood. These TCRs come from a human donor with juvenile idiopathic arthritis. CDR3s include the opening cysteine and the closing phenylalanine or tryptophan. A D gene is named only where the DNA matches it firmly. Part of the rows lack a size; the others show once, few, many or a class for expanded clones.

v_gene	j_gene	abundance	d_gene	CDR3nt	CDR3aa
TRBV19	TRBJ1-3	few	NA	TGTGCCAGTAGTATCACTGGGTCGGGAGGAAACACCATATATTTT	CASSITGSGGNTIYF
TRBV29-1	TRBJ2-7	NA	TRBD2	TGCAGCGCTTCCGGGACTACCCTCTACGAGCAGTACTTC	CSASGTTLYEQYF
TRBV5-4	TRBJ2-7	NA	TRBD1	TGTGCCAGCAGCCTTCCGGGACAGGGGACCTACGAGCAGTACTTC	CASSLPGQGTYEQYF
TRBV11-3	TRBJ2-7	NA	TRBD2	TGTGCCAGCAGCCCGTTACTAGCGGGAGTAACCGAGCAGTACTTC	CASSPLLAGVTEQYF
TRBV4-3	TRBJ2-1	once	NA	TGCGCCAGCAGCCAAGATTGGGCAGACGGCTCCTACAATGAGCAGTTCTTC	CASSQDWADGSYNEQFF
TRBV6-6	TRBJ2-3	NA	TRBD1	TGTGCCAGCAGTTACGGGACAGGGGGGACAGATACGCAGTATTTT	CASSYGTGGTDTQYF
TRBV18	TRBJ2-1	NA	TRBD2	TGTGCCAGCTCACCACCGGGACTAGCGGGACTTGAGCAGTTCTTC	CASSPPGLAGLEQFF
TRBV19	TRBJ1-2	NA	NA	TGTGCCAGTAGGCAGGACAGTAACTATGGCTACACCTTC	CASRQDSNYGYTF
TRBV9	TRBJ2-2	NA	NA	TGTGCCAGCACCCTAGATCCACACCGCGACACCGGGGAGCTGTTTTTT	CASTLDPHRDTGELFF
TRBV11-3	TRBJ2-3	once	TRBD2	TGTGCCAGCAGCGTGGGGGGGGTTGGGACAGATACGCAGTATTTT	CASSVGGVGTDTQYF
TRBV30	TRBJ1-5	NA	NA	TGTGCCTGGAGTCCAACCCGGGGATTCAATCAGCCCCAGCATTTT	CAWSPTRGFNQPQHF
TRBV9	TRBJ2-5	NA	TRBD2	TGTGCCAGCAGCGGCCCTGGACTAGCGGCTGGAGAGACCCAGTACTTC	CASSGPGLAAGETQYF
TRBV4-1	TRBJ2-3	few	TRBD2	TGCGCCAGCGTTTCGGGGGGACTAGCGGGTAACACAGATACGCAGTATTTT	CASVSGGLAGNTDTQYF
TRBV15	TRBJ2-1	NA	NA	TGTGCCACCAGCGTCTCTGCGGGACCGTACAATGAGCAGTTCTTC	CATSVSAGPYNEQFF
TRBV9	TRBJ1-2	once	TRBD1	TGTGCCAGCAGCGTTCAGGGGGGCTTCTATGGCTACACCTTC	CASSVQGGFYGYTF
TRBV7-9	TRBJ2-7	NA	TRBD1	TGTGCCAGCAGCGTCCGGGACAGAAACCCCTACGAGCAGTACTTC	CASSVRDRNPYEQYF
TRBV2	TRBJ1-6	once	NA	TGTGCCAGCTCTGAGGGAGGGGTCTATAATTCACCCCTCCACTTT	CASSEGGVYNSPLHF
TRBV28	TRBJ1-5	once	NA	TGTGCCAGCAGTCCCCGTATCCAAGTGAGGTCTCAGCCCCAGCATTTT	CASSPRIQVRSQPQHF
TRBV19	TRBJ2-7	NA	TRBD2	TGTGCCAGTAGTATAGAACGGGGGGGAGCCTACGAGCAGTACTTC	CASSIERGGAYEQYF
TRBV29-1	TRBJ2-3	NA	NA	TGCAGCGTCGCCACCTTAGGCACAGATACGCAGTATTTT	CSVATLGTDTQYF
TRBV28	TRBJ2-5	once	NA	TGTGCCAGCAGCCGCGAGTACCAAGAGACCCAGTACTTC	CASSREYQETQYF
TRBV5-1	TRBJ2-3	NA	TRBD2	TGCGCCAGCAGCTTAGGACTAGATCGTGTATCAGATACGCAGTATTTT	CASSLGLDRVSDTQYF
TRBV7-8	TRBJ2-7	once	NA	TGTGCCAGCAGCCATCTTGGGGGGGCCGGATTGGGAGGGCAGTACTTC	CASSHLGGAGLGGQYF
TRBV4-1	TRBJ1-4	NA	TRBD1	TGCGCCAGCAGCCATCCGGGACAGGGAGGTGAAAAACTGTTTTTT	CASSHPGQGGEKLFF
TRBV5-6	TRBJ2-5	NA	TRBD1	TGTGCCAGCAGCTTCGCCCTGAGGACAGGGGGAGGTGAGACCCAGTACTTC	CASSFALRTGGGETQYF
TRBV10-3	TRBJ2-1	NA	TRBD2	TGTGCCATCAGTGACCCGGGACTAGCGGCCTACAATGAGCAGTTCTTC	CAISDPGLAAYNEQFF
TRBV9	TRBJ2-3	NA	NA	TGTGCCAGCAGCGTAGAGGGCAGGGTGGCAGATACGCAGTATTTT	CASSVEGRVADTQYF
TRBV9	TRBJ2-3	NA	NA	TGTGCCAGCAGCGTAGCTCAGGGGCCAGATACGCAGTATTTT	CASSVAQGPDTQYF
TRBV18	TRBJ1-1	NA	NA	TGTGCCAGCTCACCACTGCCAGGGGCGTTGAACACTGAAGCTTTCTTT	CASSPLPGALNTEAFF
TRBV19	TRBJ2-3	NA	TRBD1	TGTGCCAGTAGTCTCTACGGACAGGGTGGTAGCACAGATACGCAGTATTTT	CASSLYGQGGSTDTQYF
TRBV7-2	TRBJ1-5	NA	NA	TGTGCCAGCAGCCAAACAGGGCGCAATCAGCCCCAGCATTTT	CASSQTGRNQPQHF
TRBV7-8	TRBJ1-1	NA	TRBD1	TGTGCCAGCAGCCCCGGACAGGGGGCTGAAGCTTTCTTT	CASSPGQGAEAFF
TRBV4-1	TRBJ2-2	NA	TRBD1	TGCGCCAGCAGCCACTTATACAGGGGGCGCACCGGGGAGCTGTTTTTT	CASSHLYRGRTGELFF
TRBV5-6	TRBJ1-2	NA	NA	TGTGCCAGCAGCTTGGGGCTCAGATCGTCACCCGGGGGCTACACCTTC	CASSLGLRSSPGGYTF